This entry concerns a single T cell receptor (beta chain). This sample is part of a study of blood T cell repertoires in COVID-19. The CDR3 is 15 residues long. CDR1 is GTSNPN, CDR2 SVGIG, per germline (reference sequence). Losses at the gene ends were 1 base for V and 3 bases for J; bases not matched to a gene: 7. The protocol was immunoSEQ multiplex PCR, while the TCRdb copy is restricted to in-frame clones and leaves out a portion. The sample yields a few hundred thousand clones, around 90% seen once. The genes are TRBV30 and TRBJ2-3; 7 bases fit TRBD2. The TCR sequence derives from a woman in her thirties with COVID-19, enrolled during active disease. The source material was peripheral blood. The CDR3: CAWSALHSGTDTQYF. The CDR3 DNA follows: TGTGCCTGGAGTGCCCTTCATAGCGGGACAGATACGCAGTATTTT.